A single sample is the source of the 5 T cell receptor beta chains below, sequenced in a study of blood T cell repertoires in COVID-19 (dated by TCRdb to the early 2020s). The receptor library was made with the immunoSEQ multiplex PCR assay. TCRdb obtained this table from immuneACCESS and retained in-frame rearrangements with V and J assigned. These tables miss some clones; where compared with another copy, unresolved V genes account for less than half of the shortfall, and the remainder is unexplained. For this sample there are 200,000 to 250,000 clones; about 80% appear just once. 15% of the sample lies in the top ten. Sequenced: PBMCs or T cells enriched from blood (not recorded which). Receptor source: a man aged 40-49 years who had recovered from COVID-19.

The V and J genes are TRBV2 and TRBJ2-1; 10 bases are a match to TRBD2. Germline-derived CDR1 and CDR2 are SNHLY and FYNNEI. This CDR3 comprises 20 residues. Trimming removed 7 bases from V and 0 bases from J; junction bases left unmatched: 18. The CDR3 spells CASTAGQRLAGQSSYNEQFF. As DNA, the CDR3 is TGTGCCAGCACTGCCGGGCAGAGACTAGCGGGCCAGAGCTCCTACAATGAGCAGTTCTTC. The full variable domain, with the rest looked up from reference TRBV2 and TRBJ2-1, is EPEVTQTPSHQVTQMGQEVILRCVPISNHLYFYWYRQILGQKVEFLVSFYNNEISEKSEIFDDQFSVERPDGSNFTLKIRSTKLEDSAMYFCASTAGQRLAGQSSYNEQFFGPGTRLTVL.

The gene calls are TRBV2 and TRBJ2-7; 9 bases are shared with TRBD1. Germline CDR1 is SNHLY and CDR2 is FYNNEI. This CDR3 region has 18 residues. Unmatched junction bases numbered 14, after V lost 5 bases and J lost 0 bases. CDR3 sequence reads: CASSSGTGLPSSSYEQYF. CDR3 nucleotide sequence: TGTGCCAGCAGTTCCGGGACAGGGTTACCCTCTAGCTCCTACGAGCAGTACTTC.

The chain combines TRBV11-1 with TRBJ2-2; TRBD2 might be the D (6 bases). The V end was cut by 1 base, the J end by 5 bases, with 11 bases between. CDR3 size: 15 residues. Germline CDR1 SGHAT, CDR2 FQDESV (reference sequence). CDR3 protein: CASSLGLAGTGELFF. The CDR3 DNA reads as TGTGCCAGCAGCTTAGGGCTCGCGGGGACCGGGGAGCTGTTTTTT.

The chain combines TRBV2 with TRBJ2-5, with D possibly matching TRBD1 (6 bases). V shed 5 bases and J shed 1 base, with 11 bases lying between them. This CDR3 spans 14 amino acids. Germline V gene sequence: CDR1 SNHLY, CDR2 FYNNEI. CDR3 sequence: CASSFGQPQETQYF. The CDR3 nucleotides read TGTGCCAGCAGTTTTGGACAGCCCCAAGAGACCCAGTACTTC.

V is TRBV4-3 and J is TRBJ2-5; 11 nucleotides match TRBD2. The CDR3 extends over 17 amino acids. Germline-derived CDR1 and CDR2 are LGHNA and YSLEER. J was trimmed by 1 base and V by 0 bases; bases with no gene match: 4. The CDR3 here is CASSQDPTSGAQETQYF. The CDR3 bases are TGCGCCAGCAGCCAAGACCCGACTAGCGGGGCCCAAGAGACCCAGTACTTC.